The rows below give T cell receptor beta chains drawn from one sample of a study of blood T cell repertoires in COVID-19. Repertoires were generated with immunoSEQ multiplex PCR, while TCRdb's copy carries only in-frame clones and drops some. This sample has approximately 90,000 clones; more than 65% occur once, and the top ten carry around a quarter. The sequenced sample consisted of peripheral blood. The receptors were gathered from a man older than 75 with active or convalescent COVID-19. Each CDR3 is given with its conserved first and last residue. The D gene is left open where the match is weak. Size values are once, few and many counts, or a class for expanded clones, and some rows have none.

d_gene: .; abundance: .; v_gene: TRBV5-4; j_gene: TRBJ2-3; CDR3nt: TGTGCCAGCAGCAGGGGGGGCAATTTAGCAGATACGCAGTATTTT; CDR3aa: CASSRGGNLADTQYF
d_gene: .; abundance: .; v_gene: TRBV5-1; j_gene: TRBJ2-5; CDR3nt: TGCGCCAGCAGCTTGTTCGGGAGAGAGACCCAGTACTTC; CDR3aa: CASSLFGRETQYF
d_gene: TRBD1; abundance: .; v_gene: TRBV7-3; j_gene: TRBJ2-2; CDR3nt: TGTGCCAGCAGCTTAGGAGGGACAGGGCACACCGGGGAGCTGTTTTTT; CDR3aa: CASSLGGTGHTGELFF
d_gene: TRBD1; abundance: .; v_gene: TRBV9; j_gene: TRBJ1-6; CDR3nt: TGTGCCAGCAGCCAATCGGGACAGGTCAATTCACCCCTCCACTTT; CDR3aa: CASSQSGQVNSPLHF
d_gene: .; abundance: few; v_gene: TRBV11-2; j_gene: TRBJ2-4; CDR3nt: TGTGCCAGCAGCCCCCGAGGCGGGGAGTGGACCAAAAACATTCAGTACTTC; CDR3aa: CASSPRGGEWTKNIQYF
d_gene: TRBD1; abundance: .; v_gene: TRBV6-5; j_gene: TRBJ1-1; CDR3nt: TGTGCCAGCAGTTACCGGATCGACAGGGGAGGACAAGCTTTCTTT; CDR3aa: CASSYRIDRGGQAFF
d_gene: .; abundance: .; v_gene: TRBV14; j_gene: TRBJ1-6; CDR3nt: TGTGCCAGCAGCCGGCGGGAAGGGTCCTATAATTCACCCCTCCACTTT; CDR3aa: CASSRREGSYNSPLHF
d_gene: .; abundance: .; v_gene: TRBV9; j_gene: TRBJ1-2; CDR3nt: TGTGCCAGCAGCGGGGACATGGGACAAGCGTACACCTTC; CDR3aa: CASSGDMGQAYTF
d_gene: .; abundance: .; v_gene: TRBV6-1; j_gene: TRBJ1-5; CDR3nt: TGTGCCAGCAGTGAAGACAGGGTCAATCAGCCCCAGCATTTT; CDR3aa: CASSEDRVNQPQHF
d_gene: TRBD2; abundance: .; v_gene: TRBV5-1; j_gene: TRBJ2-3; CDR3nt: TGCGCCAGCAGCCCTAGCGGGGACGACACAGATACGCAGTATTTT; CDR3aa: CASSPSGDDTDTQYF
d_gene: .; abundance: .; v_gene: TRBV3-1/TRBV3-2; j_gene: TRBJ1-1; CDR3nt: TGTGCCAGCAGGACGGGGACATCCGGCACTGAAGCTTTCTTT; CDR3aa: CASRTGTSGTEAFF
d_gene: .; abundance: once; v_gene: TRBV28; j_gene: TRBJ1-6; CDR3nt: TGTGCCAGCATCCAAGGGGCGGGAATCCCCCTCCACTTT; CDR3aa: CASIQGAGIPLHF
d_gene: .; abundance: once; v_gene: TRBV11-2; j_gene: TRBJ2-7; CDR3nt: TGTGCCAGCAGCTTAGTTAGCTACGAGCAGTACTTC; CDR3aa: CASSLVSYEQYF
d_gene: TRBD2; abundance: .; v_gene: TRBV7-2; j_gene: TRBJ2-3; CDR3nt: TGTGCCAGCAGCTTCCGAGCGGGGGGGACTCATACGCAGTATTTT; CDR3aa: CASSFRAGGTHTQYF
d_gene: .; abundance: .; v_gene: TRBV6-4; j_gene: TRBJ1-2; CDR3nt: TGTGCCAGCAGTGACTGGCAGGGGTATGGCTACACCTTC; CDR3aa: CASSDWQGYGYTF
d_gene: TRBD1; abundance: .; v_gene: TRBV5-4; j_gene: TRBJ1-3; CDR3nt: TGTGCCAGCAGCCCCGACAGGGGCTTTGTTGGAAACACCATATATTTT; CDR3aa: CASSPDRGFVGNTIYF
d_gene: .; abundance: .; v_gene: TRBV2; j_gene: TRBJ1-2; CDR3nt: TGTGCCAGCCGCGGGGCATATGGCTACACCTTC; CDR3aa: CASRGAYGYTF
d_gene: TRBD1; abundance: .; v_gene: TRBV5-4; j_gene: TRBJ2-7; CDR3nt: TGTGCCAGCAGCCTACAGGGGGCGGACGAGCAGTACTTC; CDR3aa: CASSLQGADEQYF
d_gene: TRBD2; abundance: .; v_gene: TRBV11-1; j_gene: TRBJ2-1; CDR3nt: TGTGCCTGCCGAAGCGGGGGGGCCTACAATGAGCAGTTCTTC; CDR3aa: CACRSGGAYNEQFF
d_gene: TRBD1; abundance: .; v_gene: TRBV7-9; j_gene: TRBJ1-6; CDR3nt: TGTGCCAGCAGCAACGGCCGGACAGGGGCCCTCTCCTATAATTCACCCCTCCACTTT; CDR3aa: CASSNGRTGALSYNSPLHF
d_gene: TRBD2; abundance: .; v_gene: TRBV28; j_gene: TRBJ2-2; CDR3nt: TGTGCCAGCAGTTTATCCGGACTAGCCACCGGGGAGCTGTTTTTT; CDR3aa: CASSLSGLATGELFF
d_gene: .; abundance: .; v_gene: TRBV7-9; j_gene: TRBJ2-7; CDR3nt: TGTGCCAGCAGCTTAACAGAATACGAGCAGTACTTC; CDR3aa: CASSLTEYEQYF
d_gene: .; abundance: few; v_gene: TRBV6-6; j_gene: TRBJ1-3; CDR3nt: TGTGCCAGCTGTGAGCCGAACTCTGGAAACACCATATATTTT; CDR3aa: CASCEPNSGNTIYF
d_gene: .; abundance: once; v_gene: TRBV10-3; j_gene: TRBJ2-1; CDR3nt: TGTGCCATCGGACTTAACAATGAGCAGTTCTTC; CDR3aa: CAIGLNNEQFF
d_gene: .; abundance: .; v_gene: TRBV4-1; j_gene: TRBJ1-5; CDR3nt: TGCGCCAGCAGCCCGGGGGTAGGTCAGCCCCAGCATTTT; CDR3aa: CASSPGVGQPQHF
d_gene: TRBD1; abundance: .; v_gene: TRBV9; j_gene: TRBJ1-2; CDR3nt: TGTGCCAGCAGCGAGGCCCCGACAGGGGGCATAGGTGGCTACACCTTC; CDR3aa: CASSEAPTGGIGGYTF
d_gene: TRBD1; abundance: .; v_gene: TRBV19; j_gene: TRBJ2-3; CDR3nt: TGTGCCAGTAGTCCCGGGACAGAGCTCACAGATACGCAGTATTTT; CDR3aa: CASSPGTELTDTQYF
d_gene: .; abundance: .; v_gene: TRBV5-5; j_gene: TRBJ1-5; CDR3nt: TGTGCCAGCAGCCCGGGGGAAAGGTATAGCAATCAGCCCCAGCATTTT; CDR3aa: CASSPGERYSNQPQHF
d_gene: .; abundance: once; v_gene: TRBV7-2; j_gene: TRBJ2-7; CDR3nt: TGTGCCAGCAGCTACCGGCAGGAGGCCTACGAGCAGTACTTC; CDR3aa: CASSYRQEAYEQYF
d_gene: .; abundance: .; v_gene: TRBV21-1; j_gene: TRBJ1-4; CDR3nt: TGTGCCAGCAACCGTTGGGGGGTAACGGGGCGGACTAATGAAAAACTGTTTTTT; CDR3aa: CASNRWGVTGRTNEKLFF
d_gene: .; abundance: .; v_gene: TRBV30; j_gene: TRBJ2-3; CDR3nt: TGTGCCTGGACCCCGATAGGCGGAGGGGATACGCAGTATTTT; CDR3aa: CAWTPIGGGDTQYF
d_gene: TRBD1; abundance: many; v_gene: TRBV7-8; j_gene: TRBJ2-7; CDR3nt: TGTGCCAGCAGCGCCCAGGGGGTGCCCTCATCACGCTCCTACGAGCAGTACTTC; CDR3aa: CASSAQGVPSSRSYEQYF
d_gene: .; abundance: .; v_gene: TRBV6-1; j_gene: TRBJ1-5; CDR3nt: TGTGCCAGCAGTGAACAGACACTTAGCAATCAGCCCCAGCATTTT; CDR3aa: CASSEQTLSNQPQHF
d_gene: .; abundance: .; v_gene: TRBV5-1; j_gene: TRBJ1-1; CDR3nt: TGCGCCAGCAGCTTGGGGCACGCAGGGGACACTGAAGCTTTCTTT; CDR3aa: CASSLGHAGDTEAFF
d_gene: .; abundance: few; v_gene: TRBV7-3; j_gene: TRBJ1-1; CDR3nt: TGTGCCAGCAGCCCTCTGGGGGGGCGAGGCACTGAAGCTTTCTTT; CDR3aa: CASSPLGGRGTEAFF
d_gene: .; abundance: once; v_gene: TRBV4-3; j_gene: TRBJ2-2; CDR3nt: TGCGCCAGCAGCCAACAGCCAGGGCTGAACACCGGGGAGCTGTTTTTT; CDR3aa: CASSQQPGLNTGELFF
d_gene: TRBD2; abundance: .; v_gene: TRBV28; j_gene: TRBJ2-7; CDR3nt: TGTGCCAGCAGTTTAAGGGGGGGGCTAGCGGGGCACTACGAGCAGTACTTC; CDR3aa: CASSLRGGLAGHYEQYF
d_gene: .; abundance: once; v_gene: TRBV7-9; j_gene: TRBJ1-4; CDR3nt: TGTGCCAGCAGTGACCCGTCAGCGTCTAATGAAAAACTGTTTTTT; CDR3aa: CASSDPSASNEKLFF
d_gene: TRBD1; abundance: .; v_gene: TRBV19; j_gene: TRBJ2-5; CDR3nt: TGTGCCAGTAGGAGTGGACAGGGTGCTTTGGAGACCCAGTACTTC; CDR3aa: CASRSGQGALETQYF
d_gene: .; abundance: .; v_gene: TRBV5-1; j_gene: TRBJ2-7; CDR3nt: TGCGCCAGCAGGTCGGGGCGGGCGGGACCGAGAACCTACGAGCAGTACTTC; CDR3aa: CASRSGRAGPRTYEQYF
d_gene: TRBD2; abundance: few; v_gene: TRBV7-2; j_gene: TRBJ2-7; CDR3nt: TGTGCCAGCAGCCCTTACAGCGGGGGGCCCCACGAGCAGTACTTC; CDR3aa: CASSPYSGGPHEQYF
d_gene: TRBD1; abundance: .; v_gene: TRBV7-9; j_gene: TRBJ1-2; CDR3nt: TGTGCCAGCAGCCCAACACTTCAACAGGGGGCCTATGGCTACACCTTC; CDR3aa: CASSPTLQQGAYGYTF
d_gene: TRBD2; abundance: .; v_gene: TRBV20-1; j_gene: TRBJ2-3; CDR3nt: TGCAGTGCCCATTGGGGGGGTGGGCAGTATTTT; CDR3aa: CSAHWGGGQYF
d_gene: .; abundance: .; v_gene: TRBV7-6; j_gene: TRBJ1-3; CDR3nt: TGTGCCAGCAGCTTAGGAGACACCATATATTTT; CDR3aa: CASSLGDTIYF
d_gene: TRBD1; abundance: few; v_gene: TRBV6-5; j_gene: TRBJ1-5; CDR3nt: TGTGCCAGCAGTTCCTCCGGGACAGGGTATCTACCCCAGCATTTT; CDR3aa: CASSSSGTGYLPQHF
d_gene: TRBD1; abundance: .; v_gene: TRBV4-1; j_gene: TRBJ1-2; CDR3nt: TGCGCCAGCAGCCCAGGACAGGGTTACAACTATGGCTACACCTTC; CDR3aa: CASSPGQGYNYGYTF
d_gene: TRBD1; abundance: .; v_gene: TRBV5-6; j_gene: TRBJ1-6; CDR3nt: TGTGCCAGCAGTCGGGACAGGGGCAACTATAATTCACCCCTCCACTTT; CDR3aa: CASSRDRGNYNSPLHF
d_gene: TRBD2; abundance: .; v_gene: TRBV3-1/TRBV3-2; j_gene: TRBJ2-1; CDR3nt: TGTGCCAGCAGCCAAGATCTCATCAGCGGGGGAAGGGATGAGCAGTTCTTC; CDR3aa: CASSQDLISGGRDEQFF
d_gene: TRBD1; abundance: .; v_gene: TRBV28; j_gene: TRBJ1-1; CDR3nt: TGTGCCAGTAGGGGGCCAATGAACACTGAAGCTTTCTTT; CDR3aa: CASRGPMNTEAFF
d_gene: TRBD2; abundance: .; v_gene: TRBV7-9; j_gene: TRBJ2-1; CDR3nt: TGTGCCAGCAGCCCCCGGGATGGACTAGCGGGGTACAATGAGCAGTTCTTC; CDR3aa: CASSPRDGLAGYNEQFF
d_gene: TRBD1; abundance: few; v_gene: TRBV5-1; j_gene: TRBJ1-6; CDR3nt: TGCGCCAGCAGCTCGGGGACCCTGGACAGGGGGTTTGGTAATTCACCCCTCCACTTT; CDR3aa: CASSSGTLDRGFGNSPLHF
d_gene: .; abundance: .; v_gene: TRBV6-1; j_gene: TRBJ1-1; CDR3nt: TGTGCCAGCAGTGAACCAGAGAACACTGAAGCTTTCTTT; CDR3aa: CASSEPENTEAFF
d_gene: .; abundance: once; v_gene: TRBV2; j_gene: TRBJ1-2; CDR3nt: TGTGCCAGCAGTGCAGAGACAGGTTATTATGGCTACACCTTC; CDR3aa: CASSAETGYYGYTF
d_gene: TRBD1; abundance: few; v_gene: TRBV29-1; j_gene: TRBJ1-2; CDR3nt: TGCAGCGGACGGACAGGGGAAGGGGGACGAGATGGCTACACCTTC; CDR3aa: CSGRTGEGGRDGYTF
d_gene: .; abundance: .; v_gene: TRBV30; j_gene: TRBJ2-5; CDR3nt: TGTGCCTGGAGGGGGGGGCTAGCCCCCGGAGAGACCCAGTACTTC; CDR3aa: CAWRGGLAPGETQYF
d_gene: .; abundance: .; v_gene: TRBV25-1; j_gene: TRBJ1-2; CDR3nt: TGTGCCAGCAGTGAATCCGGGGGAGGGACCAACTATGGCTACACCTTC; CDR3aa: CASSESGGGTNYGYTF
d_gene: TRBD2; abundance: .; v_gene: TRBV20-1; j_gene: TRBJ2-3; CDR3nt: TGCAGTGCTAGTCCCGGGACTAGTCGCACAGATACGCAGTATTTT; CDR3aa: CSASPGTSRTDTQYF
d_gene: TRBD1; abundance: .; v_gene: TRBV7-9; j_gene: TRBJ1-1; CDR3nt: TGTGCCAGCAGACATTCCCGGGACAGGGGGAACACTGAAGCTTTCTTT; CDR3aa: CASRHSRDRGNTEAFF
d_gene: .; abundance: few; v_gene: TRBV3-1/TRBV3-2; j_gene: TRBJ1-3; CDR3nt: TGTGCCAGCACCGGAGGACAGCTAAGAGACACCATATATTTT; CDR3aa: CASTGGQLRDTIYF
d_gene: .; abundance: .; v_gene: TRBV9; j_gene: TRBJ1-1; CDR3nt: TGTGCCAGCAGCGTAGCTACAGGGAACACTGAAGCTTTCTTT; CDR3aa: CASSVATGNTEAFF